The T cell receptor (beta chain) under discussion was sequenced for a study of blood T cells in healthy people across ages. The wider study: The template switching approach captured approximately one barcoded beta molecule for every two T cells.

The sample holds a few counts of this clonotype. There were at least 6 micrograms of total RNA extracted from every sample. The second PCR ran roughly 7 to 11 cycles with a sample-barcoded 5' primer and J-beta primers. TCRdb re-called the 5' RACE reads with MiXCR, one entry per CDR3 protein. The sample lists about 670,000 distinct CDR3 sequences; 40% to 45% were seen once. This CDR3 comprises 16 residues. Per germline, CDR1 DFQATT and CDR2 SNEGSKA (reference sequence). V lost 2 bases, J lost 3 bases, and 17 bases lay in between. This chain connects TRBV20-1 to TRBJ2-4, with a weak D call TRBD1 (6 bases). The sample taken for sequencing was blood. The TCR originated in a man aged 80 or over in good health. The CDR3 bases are TGCAGTGCTAGACAGAACGGACAGCAATACAAAAACATTCAGTACTTC. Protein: CSARQNGQQYKNIQYF.